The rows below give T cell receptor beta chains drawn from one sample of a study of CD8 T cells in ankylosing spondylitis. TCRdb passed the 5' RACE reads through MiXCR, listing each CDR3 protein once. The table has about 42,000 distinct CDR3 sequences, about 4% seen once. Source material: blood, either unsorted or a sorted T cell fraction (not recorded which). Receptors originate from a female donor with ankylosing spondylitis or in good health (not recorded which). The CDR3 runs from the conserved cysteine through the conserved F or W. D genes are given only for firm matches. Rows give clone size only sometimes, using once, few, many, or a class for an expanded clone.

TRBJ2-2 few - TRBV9 TGTGCCAGCAGCGTAGACACACCGGGACTTTTCTCGAACACCGGGGAGCTGTTTTTT CASSVDTPGLFSNTGELFF
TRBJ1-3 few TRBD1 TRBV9 TGTGCCAGCAGCTACAGCCGACAGGGGACTTCTGGAAACACCATATATTTT CASSYSRQGTSGNTIYF
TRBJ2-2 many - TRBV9 TGTGCCAGCAGGGCTGGCGGCCAGAGAGGGACCGGGGAGCTGTTTTTT CASRAGGQRGTGELFF
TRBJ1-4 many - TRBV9 TGTGCCAGCAGCCCTCCCGGGGCTGAAAAACTGTTTTTT CASSPPGAEKLFF
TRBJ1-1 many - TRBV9 TGTGCCAGCAGCGCGGACAACAGGAACACTGAAGCTTTCTTT CASSADNRNTEAFF
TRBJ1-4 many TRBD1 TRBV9 TGTGCCAGCTCCCGGGACAGAAATGAAAAACTGTTTTTT CASSRDRNEKLFF
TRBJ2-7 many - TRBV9 TGTGCCAGCAGCCCCTTTCTGGGGAACGAGCAGTACTTC CASSPFLGNEQYF
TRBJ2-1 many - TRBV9 TGTGCCAGCAGTGTTGACTGGCACAATGAGCAGTTCTTC CASSVDWHNEQFF
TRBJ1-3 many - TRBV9 TGTGCCAGCAGCCCGGGGCACACCATATATTTT CASSPGHTIYF
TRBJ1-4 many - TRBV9 TGTGCCAGCAGCCCCCTTCCCGGTGAAAAACTGTTTTTT CASSPLPGEKLFF
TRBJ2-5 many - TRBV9 TGTGCCAGCAGCCTCGGGGCCTCACAAGAGACCCAGTACTTC CASSLGASQETQYF
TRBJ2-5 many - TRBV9 TGTGCCAGCAGCGCCAGGTGGGGGGACGAGACCCAGTACTTC CASSARWGDETQYF
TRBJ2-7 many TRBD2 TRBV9 TGTGCCAGCAGCGTAGGACTAGCGGGGGTGCTCGAGCAGTACTTC CASSVGLAGVLEQYF
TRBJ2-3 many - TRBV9 TGTGCCAGCAGCCAGGGGTTGCGTGCCACAGATACGCAGTATTTT CASSQGLRATDTQYF
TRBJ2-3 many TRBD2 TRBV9 TGTGCCAGCAGCGTAGGGATAGCGGGGTACACAGATACGCAGTATTTT CASSVGIAGYTDTQYF
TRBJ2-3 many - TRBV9 TGTGCCAGCAGCGTAGGAGGGATTGGTACGCAGTATTTT CASSVGGIGTQYF
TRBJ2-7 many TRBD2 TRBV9 TGTGCCAGCAGCGCTGCGGGGGGCTACGAGCAGTACTTC CASSAAGGYEQYF
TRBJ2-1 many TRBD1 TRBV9 TGTGCCAGCAGCGCGTACAGGGGGAATGAGCAGTTCTTC CASSAYRGNEQFF
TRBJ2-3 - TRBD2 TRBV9 TGTGCCAGCAGCGTAGGGGGGGGTGGGCCAGATACGCAGTATTTT CASSVGGGGPDTQYF
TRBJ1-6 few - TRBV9 TGTGCCAGCACCACCCCCTTCAGGGCTTCACCCCTCCACTTT CASTTPFRASPLHF
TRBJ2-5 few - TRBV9 TGTGCCAGCAGCCCAGGGACGGACCAAGAGACCCAGTACTTC CASSPGTDQETQYF
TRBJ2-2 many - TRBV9 TGTGCCAGCAGCGTAGGAGACAGAGCGAACACCGGGGAGCTGTTTTTT CASSVGDRANTGELFF
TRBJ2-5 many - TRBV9 TGTGCCAGCAGCGCTAGCCCACAGGGTCTGGAGACCCAGTACTTC CASSASPQGLETQYF
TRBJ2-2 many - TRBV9 TGTGCCAGCAGCGATACAGGGTTAACCGGGGAGCTGTTTTTT CASSDTGLTGELFF
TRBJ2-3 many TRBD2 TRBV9 TGTGCCAGCAGCCGAGGACTAGCGGCCGGGGCAGATACGCAGTATTTT CASSRGLAAGADTQYF
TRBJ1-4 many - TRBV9 TGTGCCAGCAGCGCTTTACAGGGAAATGAAAAACTGTTTTTT CASSALQGNEKLFF
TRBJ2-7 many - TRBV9 TGTGCCAGCAGCGTGTGGCAGGGGGGTAGCGAGCAGTACTTC CASSVWQGGSEQYF